This TCR beta chain is drawn from a study of cytomegalovirus exposure and HLA in healthy donors. Across the study: According to later analysis, the same platform produced the 120 or so validation and several hundred first-cohort repertoires.

Between the trimmed V and J ends, which lost 2 bases and 7 bases, there was a span of 16 bases. Looked up from germline, CDR1 is SGDLS and CDR2 is YYNGEE. The CDR3 covers 15 residues. Study outcomes and limitations: Reports credit the classifier with highly specific, highly sensitive diagnosis of cytomegalovirus status. Subsequent analysis showed first-cohort TCR clusters tending to co-occur in some 120 validation repertoires.

Concerning this clone: The antigen is unknown.

Generated by immunoSEQ multiplex PCR, the TCRdb table keeps only in-frame clones and is missing some. Of 95,000 to 150,000 clones in the sample, approximately 94% were seen once. V gene TRBV9 combines with J gene TRBJ2-1, with D perhaps matching TRBD2 (6 bases). This receptor was identified in a woman aged 18-29 years in good health and CMV-seronegative. The material sequenced was PBMCs. The CDR3 DNA reads as TGTGCCAGCAGCGTTACCGGGAGTTGGGAAAATGAGCAGTTCTTC. Translation: CASSVTGSWENEQFF.